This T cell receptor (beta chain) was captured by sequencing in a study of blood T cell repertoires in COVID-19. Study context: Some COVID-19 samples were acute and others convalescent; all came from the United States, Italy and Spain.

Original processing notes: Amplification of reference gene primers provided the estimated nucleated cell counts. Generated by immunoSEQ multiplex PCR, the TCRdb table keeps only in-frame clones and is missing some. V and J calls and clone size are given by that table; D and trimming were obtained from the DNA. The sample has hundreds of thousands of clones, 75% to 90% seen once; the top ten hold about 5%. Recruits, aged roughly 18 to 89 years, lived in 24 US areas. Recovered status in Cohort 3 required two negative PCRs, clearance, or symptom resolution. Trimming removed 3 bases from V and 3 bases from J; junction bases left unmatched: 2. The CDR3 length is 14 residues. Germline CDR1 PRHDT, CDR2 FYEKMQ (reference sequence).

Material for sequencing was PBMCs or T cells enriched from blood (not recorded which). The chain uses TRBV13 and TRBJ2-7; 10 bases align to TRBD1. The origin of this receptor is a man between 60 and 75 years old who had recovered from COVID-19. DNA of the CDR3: TGTGCCAGCAGCTTCCGGGACAGGGGCTACGAGCAGTACTTC. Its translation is CASSFRDRGYEQYF.